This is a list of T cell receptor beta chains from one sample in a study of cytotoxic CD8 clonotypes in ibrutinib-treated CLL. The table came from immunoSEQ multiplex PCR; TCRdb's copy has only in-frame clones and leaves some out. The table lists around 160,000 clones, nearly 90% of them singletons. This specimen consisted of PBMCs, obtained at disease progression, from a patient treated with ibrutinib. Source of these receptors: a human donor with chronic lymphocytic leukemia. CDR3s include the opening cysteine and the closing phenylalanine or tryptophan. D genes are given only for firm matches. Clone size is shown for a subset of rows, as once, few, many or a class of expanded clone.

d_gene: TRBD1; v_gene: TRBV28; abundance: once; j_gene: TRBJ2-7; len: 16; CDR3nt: TGTGCCAGCAGTTCTATGGGACAGGCTGGCTCCTACGAGCAGTACTTC; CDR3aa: CASSSMGQAGSYEQYF
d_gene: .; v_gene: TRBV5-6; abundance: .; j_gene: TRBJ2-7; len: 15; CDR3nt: TGTGCCAGCAGCCAGTTAGTTAGGGGGGCGGGAGAGCAGTACTTC; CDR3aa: CASSQLVRGAGEQYF
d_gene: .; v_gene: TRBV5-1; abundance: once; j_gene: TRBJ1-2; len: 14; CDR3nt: TGCGCCAGCAGCGCTTACGGGGGAAACTATGGCTACACCTTC; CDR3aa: CASSAYGGNYGYTF
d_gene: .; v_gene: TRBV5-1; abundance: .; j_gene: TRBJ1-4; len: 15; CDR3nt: TGCGCCAGCACCAGAACGACGGCCGAAAATGAAAAACTGTTTTTT; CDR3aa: CASTRTTAENEKLFF
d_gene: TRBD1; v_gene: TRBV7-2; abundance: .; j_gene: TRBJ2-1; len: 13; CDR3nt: TGTGCCAGCAGCTTAGATGGCAGGGGGCGGCAGTTCTTC; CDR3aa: CASSLDGRGRQFF
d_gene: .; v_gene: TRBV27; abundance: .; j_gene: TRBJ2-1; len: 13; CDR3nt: TGTGCCAGCAGTTTCGGCGGGGTGAATGAGCAGTTCTTC; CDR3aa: CASSFGGVNEQFF
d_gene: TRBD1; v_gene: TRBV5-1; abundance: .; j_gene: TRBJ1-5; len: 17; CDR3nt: TGCGCCAGCAGCTTGGGGGACAGGGCAAGTAGCAATCAGCCCCAGCATTTT; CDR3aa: CASSLGDRASSNQPQHF
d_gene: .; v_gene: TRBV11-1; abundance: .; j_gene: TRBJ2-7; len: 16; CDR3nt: TGTGCCAGCAGCCCCCGTGGGGGGCGAGACTCCTACGAGCAGTACTTC; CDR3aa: CASSPRGGRDSYEQYF
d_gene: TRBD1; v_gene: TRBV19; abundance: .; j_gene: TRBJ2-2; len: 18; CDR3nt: TGTGCCAGTAGTACCCACAGGGGGCCAATTTCGAACACCGGGGAGCTGTTTTTT; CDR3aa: CASSTHRGPISNTGELFF
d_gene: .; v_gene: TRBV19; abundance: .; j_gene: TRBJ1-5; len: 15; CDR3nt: TGTGCCAGTAGTTACGGCTCGAAGAGTTTGGTGGCCCAGCATTTT; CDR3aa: CASSYGSKSLVAQHF
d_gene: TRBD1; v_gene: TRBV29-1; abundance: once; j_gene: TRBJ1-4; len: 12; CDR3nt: TGCAGCGTGGGGACAGGGGCCGAAAAACTGTTTTTT; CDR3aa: CSVGTGAEKLFF
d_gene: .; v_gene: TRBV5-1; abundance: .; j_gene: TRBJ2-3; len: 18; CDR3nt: TGCGCCAGCAGCCGAAAACCGCCTAGCGAGAGCAGCACAGATACGCAGTATTTT; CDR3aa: CASSRKPPSESSTDTQYF
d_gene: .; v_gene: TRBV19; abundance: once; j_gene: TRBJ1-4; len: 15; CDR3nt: TGTGCCAGTAGTTGGTCCAGGGGAACTAATGAAAAACTGTTTTTT; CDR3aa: CASSWSRGTNEKLFF
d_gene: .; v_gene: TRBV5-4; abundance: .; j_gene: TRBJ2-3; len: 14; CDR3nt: TGTGCCAGCAGCTTGGCGACCCGAACAGATACGCAGTATTTT; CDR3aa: CASSLATRTDTQYF
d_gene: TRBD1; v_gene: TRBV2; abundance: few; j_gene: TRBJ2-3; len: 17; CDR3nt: TGTGCCAGCAACCGAGTTGCGACAGGGGTAGGAACAGATACGCAGTATTTT; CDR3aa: CASNRVATGVGTDTQYF
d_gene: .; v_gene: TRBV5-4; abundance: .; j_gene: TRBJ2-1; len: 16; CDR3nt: TGTGCCAGCAGCTTGGGGAGGGGCGGTTACTACAATGAGCAGTTCTTC; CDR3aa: CASSLGRGGYYNEQFF
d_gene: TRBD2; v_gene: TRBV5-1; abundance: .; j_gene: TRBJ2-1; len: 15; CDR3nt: TGCGCCAGCAGCTTTAGCGGGAGCTCCTACAATGAGCAGTTCTTC; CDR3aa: CASSFSGSSYNEQFF
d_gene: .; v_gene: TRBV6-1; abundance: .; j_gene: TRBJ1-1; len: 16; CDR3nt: TGTGCCAGCAGTGAGCCGGGGGATCTAGCGAACACTGAAGCTTTCTTT; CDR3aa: CASSEPGDLANTEAFF
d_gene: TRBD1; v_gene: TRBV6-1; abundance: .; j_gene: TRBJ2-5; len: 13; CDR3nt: TGTGCCAGCAGTCAGGACAGGGGAGAGACCCAGTACTTC; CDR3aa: CASSQDRGETQYF
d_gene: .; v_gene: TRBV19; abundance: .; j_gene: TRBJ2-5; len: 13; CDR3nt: TGTGCCAGCTGGGGGAACAACCAAGAGACCCAGTACTTC; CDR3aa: CASWGNNQETQYF
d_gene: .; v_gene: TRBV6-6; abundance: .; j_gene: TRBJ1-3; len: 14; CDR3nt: TGTGCCAGCAGTTACGGGGCAGTTGGAAACACCATATATTTT; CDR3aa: CASSYGAVGNTIYF
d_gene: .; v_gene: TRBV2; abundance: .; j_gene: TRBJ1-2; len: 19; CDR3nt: TGTGCCAGCAGTGGGATTGCGGGACAAGCTTTCGGGGCTAACTATGGCTACACCTTC; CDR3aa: CASSGIAGQAFGANYGYTF
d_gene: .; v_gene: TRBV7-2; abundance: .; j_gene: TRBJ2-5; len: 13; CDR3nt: TGTGCCAGCAGCTTCGGGACTGTCGAGACCCAGTACTTC; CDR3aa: CASSFGTVETQYF
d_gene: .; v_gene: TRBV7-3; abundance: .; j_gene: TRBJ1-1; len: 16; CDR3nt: TGTGCCAGCAGCTTAACGAGAAGGGGCTTCGGCACTGAAGCTTTCTTT; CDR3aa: CASSLTRRGFGTEAFF
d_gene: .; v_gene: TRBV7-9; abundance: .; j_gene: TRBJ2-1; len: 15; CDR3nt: TGTGCCAGCAGCTCCGAGGACGTAGTTTACAATGAGCAGTTCTTC; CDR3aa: CASSSEDVVYNEQFF
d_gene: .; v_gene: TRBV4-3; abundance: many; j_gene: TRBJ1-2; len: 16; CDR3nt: TGCGCCAGCAGCCAAGAACCACAGGGATTTAACTATGGCTACACCTTC; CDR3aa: CASSQEPQGFNYGYTF
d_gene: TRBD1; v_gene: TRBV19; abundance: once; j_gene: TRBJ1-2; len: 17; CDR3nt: TGTGCCAGTAGTACCCTCGGGACAGGGTTTAGGGACTATGGCTACACCTTC; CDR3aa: CASSTLGTGFRDYGYTF
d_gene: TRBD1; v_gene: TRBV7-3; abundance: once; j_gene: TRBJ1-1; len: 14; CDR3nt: TGTGCCAGCAGCTTAAGAGGTCAGGGGGCTGAAGCTTTCTTT; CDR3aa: CASSLRGQGAEAFF
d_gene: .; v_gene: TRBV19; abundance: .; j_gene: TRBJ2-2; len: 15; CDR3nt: TGTGCCAGTAAGATTTCGGGAGCTAACACCGGGGAGCTGTTTTTT; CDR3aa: CASKISGANTGELFF
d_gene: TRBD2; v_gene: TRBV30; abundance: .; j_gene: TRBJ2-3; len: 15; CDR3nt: TGTGCCTGGAGTTCCGGACTAGCGGGCACAGATACGCAGTATTTT; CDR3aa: CAWSSGLAGTDTQYF
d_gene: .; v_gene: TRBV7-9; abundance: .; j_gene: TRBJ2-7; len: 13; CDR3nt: TGTGCCAGCAGTAGGAGTACTAGCAACGAGCAGTACTTC; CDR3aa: CASSRSTSNEQYF
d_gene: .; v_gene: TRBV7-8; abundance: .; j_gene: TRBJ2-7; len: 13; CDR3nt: TGTGCCAGCAGCTTGTTACAGGGCTACGAGCAGTACTTC; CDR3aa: CASSLLQGYEQYF
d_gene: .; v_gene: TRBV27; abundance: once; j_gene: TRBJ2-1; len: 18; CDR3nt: TGTGCCAGCAGTTTAGGGTCGGTCGGACTAACCTACTACAATGAGCAGTTCTTC; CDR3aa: CASSLGSVGLTYYNEQFF
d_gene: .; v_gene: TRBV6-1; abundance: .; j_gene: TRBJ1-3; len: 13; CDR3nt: TGTGCCACGGTGCGGGTAACGGGAAACACCATATATTTT; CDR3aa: CATVRVTGNTIYF
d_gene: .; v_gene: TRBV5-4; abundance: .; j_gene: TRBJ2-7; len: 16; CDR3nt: TGTGCCAGCAGCCCCGATGCCAGAATTAGTACCTACGAGCAGTACTTC; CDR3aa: CASSPDARISTYEQYF
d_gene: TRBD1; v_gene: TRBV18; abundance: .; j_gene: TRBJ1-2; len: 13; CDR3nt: TGTGCCAGCTCACCCTCGACAGGGCTTGGCTACACCTTC; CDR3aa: CASSPSTGLGYTF
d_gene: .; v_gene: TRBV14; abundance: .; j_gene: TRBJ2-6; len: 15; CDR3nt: TGTGCCAGCAGCCAGGGTCTTTCTGGGGCCAACGTCCTGACTTTC; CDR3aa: CASSQGLSGANVLTF
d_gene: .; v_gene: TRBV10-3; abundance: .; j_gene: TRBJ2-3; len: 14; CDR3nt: TGTGCCATCAGTGACGAGCGTGTCACAGATACGCAGTATTTT; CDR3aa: CAISDERVTDTQYF
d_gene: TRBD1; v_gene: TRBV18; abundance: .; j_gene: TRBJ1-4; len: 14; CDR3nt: TGTGCCAGCTCACCGGGACAGGGGAATGAAAAACTGTTTTTT; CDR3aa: CASSPGQGNEKLFF
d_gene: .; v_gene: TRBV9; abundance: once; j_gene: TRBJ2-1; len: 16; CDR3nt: TGTGCCAGCAGCTCACAACTGCGGCAGGGAAACAATGAGCAGTTCTTC; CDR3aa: CASSSQLRQGNNEQFF
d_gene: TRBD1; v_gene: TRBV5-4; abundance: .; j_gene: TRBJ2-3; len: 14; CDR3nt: TGTGCCAGCAGCTCCGACAGGGCCACAGATACGCAGTATTTT; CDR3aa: CASSSDRATDTQYF
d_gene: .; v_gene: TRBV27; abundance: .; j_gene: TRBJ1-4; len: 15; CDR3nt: TGTGCCAGCAGTTTTAGGGGATACGGGAATGAAAAACTGTTTTTT; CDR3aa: CASSFRGYGNEKLFF